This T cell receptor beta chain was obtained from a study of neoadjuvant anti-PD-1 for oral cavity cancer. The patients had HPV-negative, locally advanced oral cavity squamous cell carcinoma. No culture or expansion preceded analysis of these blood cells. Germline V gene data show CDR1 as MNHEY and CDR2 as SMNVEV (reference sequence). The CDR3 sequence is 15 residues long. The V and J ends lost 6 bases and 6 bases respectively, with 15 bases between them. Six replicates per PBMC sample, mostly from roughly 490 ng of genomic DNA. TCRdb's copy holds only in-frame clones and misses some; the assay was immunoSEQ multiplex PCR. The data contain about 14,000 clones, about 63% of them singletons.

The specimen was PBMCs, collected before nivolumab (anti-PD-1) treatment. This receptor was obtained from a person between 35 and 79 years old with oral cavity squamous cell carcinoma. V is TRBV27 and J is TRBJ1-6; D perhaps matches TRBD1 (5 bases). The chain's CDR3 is CASRPRAGGNSPLHF. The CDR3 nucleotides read TGTGCCAGCAGGCCCCGGGCCGGGGGTAATTCACCCCTCCACTTT.